This T cell receptor (beta chain) was obtained from a study of blood T cell repertoires in COVID-19. The wider study: PBMCs, B-cell-depleted T cells, or T cells were the source of the cDNA or gDNA that made up the material.

The CDR3 spans 15 residues. V dropped 7 bases and J dropped 4; count of bases not matched to a gene: 9. In germline, CDR1 is WNHNN, CDR2 SYGVQD (reference sequence). Measured with immunoSEQ multiplex PCR; TCRdb has only the in-frame clones, and not every one. The table records about 240,000 clones, roughly 87% of them present only once. This clone was seen at least ten times. The receptor comes from a man in his sixties who had recovered from COVID-19. What was sequenced was peripheral blood. The chain has TRBV10-1 and TRBJ1-1, with 10 bases fitting TRBD1. The DNA of the CDR3 is TGCGCCAGCAACGGGACAGGGGATGCGGCCACTGAAGCTTTCTTT. Its translation: CASNGTGDAATEAFF.